Listed below are T cell receptor beta chains from one sample, sequenced in a study of T cell repertoires in cytomegalovirus infection. TCRdb processed the reads anew with MiXCR; each CDR3 protein has one entry. Of fewer than 350,000 distinct CDR3 sequences listed, around 9.5% were seen once; the top ten hold roughly 4%. The sample comprised PBMCs. These receptors all stem from a human donor in good health (CMV status not recorded). Some clones in this sample may be carry-over from other donors' samples. CDR3s include the opening cysteine and the closing phenylalanine or tryptophan. A D gene is named only where the DNA matches it firmly. Clone size is stated in some rows and not others, as once, few, many or a class when expanded.

DNA: TGTGCCAGCAGCTTATGGTTCGCAACTAATGAAAAACTGTTTTTT; CDR3: CASSLWFATNEKLFF; J: TRBJ1-4; V: TRBV7-2; size: many; D: -
DNA: TGTGCCAGCAGCACCAGGACAGGGTGGACAGATACGCAGTATTTT; CDR3: CASSTRTGWTDTQYF; J: TRBJ2-3; V: TRBV7-2; size: many; D: TRBD1
DNA: TGTGCCAGCAGTTCGCTTAAGGCGGGAGGTCCTCAGTTCTTC; CDR3: CASSSLKAGGPQFF; J: TRBJ2-1; V: TRBV6-2/TRBV6-3; size: few; D: TRBD2
DNA: TGTGCCAGCAGCACGGGGATGAACTCCTACGAGCAGTACTTC; CDR3: CASSTGMNSYEQYF; J: TRBJ2-7; V: TRBV6-6; size: -; D: -
DNA: TGTGCCAGCATTAATAGCGGGTCGTCCTACAATGAGCAGTTCTTC; CDR3: CASINSGSSYNEQFF; J: TRBJ2-1; V: TRBV6-1; size: -; D: TRBD2
DNA: TGTGCCAGCATGCCGACAGGGAGTAACACTGAAGCTTTCTTT; CDR3: CASMPTGSNTEAFF; J: TRBJ1-1; V: TRBV2; size: -; D: TRBD1
DNA: TGTGCCAGCAGCCAAGGGACTAGCGGGCGAATAGATACGCAGTATTTT; CDR3: CASSQGTSGRIDTQYF; J: TRBJ2-3; V: TRBV6-6; size: few; D: TRBD2
DNA: TGTGCCAGCAGCTTCGGTAGAGGGGAGACCCAGTACTTC; CDR3: CASSFGRGETQYF; J: TRBJ2-5; V: TRBV7-2; size: many; D: -
DNA: TGTGCCAGCAGTCCCCTTGGTAGCGGGGGGATGTACGAGCAGTACTTC; CDR3: CASSPLGSGGMYEQYF; J: TRBJ2-7; V: TRBV12-3/TRBV12-4; size: -; D: TRBD2
DNA: TGTGCCAGCAGCCCCTCGGGAGGGGGCGACACTGAAGCTTTCTTT; CDR3: CASSPSGGGDTEAFF; J: TRBJ1-1; V: TRBV7-2; size: many; D: TRBD1
DNA: TGCAGTGCTAAGACAGGGATAGAGTCTGGGGCCAACGTCCTGACTTTC; CDR3: CSAKTGIESGANVLTF; J: TRBJ2-6; V: TRBV20-1; size: -; D: TRBD1
DNA: TGTGCCAGCAGCGACCGGACTTTCACGGGAAAACTGTTTTTT; CDR3: CASSDRTFTGKLFF; J: TRBJ1-4; V: TRBV7-2; size: many; D: -
DNA: TGCGCCAGCAGCCAGCCTTCACCGGGACCTTACACAGATACGCAGTATTTT; CDR3: CASSQPSPGPYTDTQYF; J: TRBJ2-3; V: TRBV4-1; size: many; D: -
DNA: TGCAGTGCTGGGGGGAAAGAGACCCAGTACTTC; CDR3: CSAGGKETQYF; J: TRBJ2-5; V: TRBV20-1; size: -; D: -
DNA: TGTGCCAGCAGTTACCGGACATCGACTGACGAGCTACGCACAGATACGCAGTATTTT; CDR3: CASSYRTSTDELRTDTQYF; J: TRBJ2-3; V: TRBV6-2/TRBV6-3; size: many; D: -
DNA: TGTGCCAGTAGTATGTTAATAAGGCTAGCGGGGAACACCGGGGAGCTGTTTTTT; CDR3: CASSMLIRLAGNTGELFF; J: TRBJ2-2; V: TRBV19; size: few; D: TRBD2
DNA: TGTGCCAGCAGCCCTCAAATAGCGGGAGAATTTTCTATCTACGAGCAGTACTTC; CDR3: CASSPQIAGEFSIYEQYF; J: TRBJ2-7; V: TRBV7-6; size: many; D: TRBD2
DNA: TGTGCCAGCAGCTTAGATCTCCCGCCCAGTTCCTACAATGAGCAGTTCTTC; CDR3: CASSLDLPPSSYNEQFF; J: TRBJ2-1; V: TRBV11-2; size: few; D: -
DNA: TGTGCCAGCAGCTCAAAGACGGGATCTGAAGCTTTCTTT; CDR3: CASSSKTGSEAFF; J: TRBJ1-1; V: TRBV7-2; size: many; D: -
DNA: TGTGCCAGCAGCGGGACTAGTCCGGAGACCCAGTACTTC; CDR3: CASSGTSPETQYF; J: TRBJ2-5; V: TRBV9; size: few; D: TRBD2
DNA: TGTGCCAGCAGTTACTCGGGAGGGGGTGATCGTGGCTACACCTTC; CDR3: CASSYSGGGDRGYTF; J: TRBJ1-2; V: TRBV6-5; size: many; D: -
DNA: TGTGCCAGCAGCCCTACGCACTACGAGCAGTACTTC; CDR3: CASSPTHYEQYF; J: TRBJ2-7; V: TRBV11-2; size: -; D: -
DNA: TGTGCCAGCAGCGGGATCAGGGGAAACACCATATATTTT; CDR3: CASSGIRGNTIYF; J: TRBJ1-3; V: TRBV7-2; size: -; D: -
DNA: TGCAGTGCTAGACCCCCCAAACCTCCCTACAATGAGCAGTTCTTC; CDR3: CSARPPKPPYNEQFF; J: TRBJ2-1; V: TRBV20-1; size: many; D: -
DNA: TGTGCCAGCAGACCGGGACAGTATAATTCACCCCTCCACTTT; CDR3: CASRPGQYNSPLHF; J: TRBJ1-6; V: TRBV12-3/TRBV12-4; size: many; D: TRBD1
DNA: TGCAGTGCTACGGGGGGTATGAACACTGAAGCTTTCTTT; CDR3: CSATGGMNTEAFF; J: TRBJ1-1; V: TRBV20-1; size: few; D: -
DNA: TGTGCCAGCAGCTTCCCGGGGGACAAGTACTTC; CDR3: CASSFPGDKYF; J: TRBJ2-5; V: TRBV7-9; size: -; D: -
DNA: TGTGCCATCAGTGATATAAGGGGGCCTTGGGAGCAGTACTTC; CDR3: CAISDIRGPWEQYF; J: TRBJ2-7; V: TRBV10-3; size: -; D: TRBD1
DNA: TGTGCCAGCAAATCCGGGGCCTACAATGAGCAGTTCTTC; CDR3: CASKSGAYNEQFF; J: TRBJ2-1; V: TRBV27; size: few; D: -
DNA: TGTGCCAGCAGAGAACTTCAGGGTCTTCTTCAAGCTAACTATGGCTACACCTTC; CDR3: CASRELQGLLQANYGYTF; J: TRBJ1-2; V: TRBV27; size: few; D: -
DNA: TGTGCCAGCAGCTTGCTGGCAGGGGATGAAAAACTGTTTTTT; CDR3: CASSLLAGDEKLFF; J: TRBJ1-4; V: TRBV5-8; size: few; D: -
DNA: TGTGCCAGCAGTTACAGGGTCGCCTACGAGCAGTACTTC; CDR3: CASSYRVAYEQYF; J: TRBJ2-7; V: TRBV6-6; size: -; D: -
DNA: TGTGCCAGCAGCTTAGAGGTTCGAAGCATGCAGTATTTT; CDR3: CASSLEVRSMQYF; J: TRBJ2-3; V: TRBV11-2; size: many; D: -